The rows below give T cell receptor beta chains drawn from one sample of a study of CD8+ T cells in alopecia areata. Generated by immunoSEQ multiplex PCR, the TCRdb table keeps only in-frame clones and is missing some. The table lists under 350,000 clones, roughly 50% of them singletons, with about 1.8% in the top ten. The material was CD4+ T cells sorted from blood, obtained at week 24, from a patient treated with tofacitinib. The receptors derive from a human donor with alopecia areata. Each CDR3 is given with its conserved first and last residue. A D gene is named only where the DNA matches it firmly. Size values are once, few and many counts, or a class for expanded clones, and some rows have none.

j_gene: TRBJ1-1; v_gene: TRBV9; d_gene: NA; abundance: NA; CDR3aa: CASSEQLQGTEAFF; CDR3nt: TGTGCCAGCAGCGAGCAGCTGCAAGGCACTGAAGCTTTCTTT
j_gene: TRBJ1-2; v_gene: TRBV6-5; d_gene: NA; abundance: NA; CDR3aa: CASSIDNNYGYTF; CDR3nt: TGTGCCAGCAGCATTGACAATAACTATGGCTACACCTTC
j_gene: TRBJ2-7; v_gene: TRBV30; d_gene: NA; abundance: NA; CDR3aa: CAWNPTSRSYEQYF; CDR3nt: TGTGCCTGGAACCCGACGTCCCGCTCCTACGAGCAGTACTTC
j_gene: TRBJ2-6; v_gene: TRBV29-1; d_gene: TRBD1; abundance: few; CDR3aa: CSVEGGQGWLTGANVLTF; CDR3nt: TGCAGCGTTGAAGGGGGACAGGGGTGGTTGACTGGGGCCAACGTCCTGACTTTC
j_gene: TRBJ2-5; v_gene: TRBV4-1; d_gene: NA; abundance: NA; CDR3aa: CASSQVGPPSGETQYF; CDR3nt: TGCGCCAGCAGCCAAGTAGGGCCCCCGTCCGGAGAGACCCAGTACTTC
j_gene: TRBJ2-7; v_gene: TRBV18; d_gene: TRBD1; abundance: NA; CDR3aa: CASSPDRGEQYF; CDR3nt: TGTGCCAGCTCACCCGACAGGGGCGAGCAGTACTTC
j_gene: TRBJ2-1; v_gene: TRBV7-7; d_gene: NA; abundance: NA; CDR3aa: CASSRPGPWVKQFF; CDR3nt: TGTGCTAGCAGCCGACCCGGGCCCTGGGTAAAGCAGTTCTTC
j_gene: TRBJ1-5; v_gene: TRBV2; d_gene: NA; abundance: NA; CDR3aa: CASRGTDYSNQPQHF; CDR3nt: TGTGCCAGCAGAGGAACAGACTATAGCAATCAGCCCCAGCATTTT
j_gene: TRBJ1-2; v_gene: TRBV11-1; d_gene: NA; abundance: NA; CDR3aa: CASSLDGTGGYTF; CDR3nt: TGTGCCAGCAGCTTAGACGGCACGGGGGGCTACACCTTC
j_gene: TRBJ1-1; v_gene: TRBV19; d_gene: TRBD1; abundance: few; CDR3aa: CASSLRDRVTEAFF; CDR3nt: TGTGCCAGTAGTTTGAGGGACAGGGTCACTGAAGCTTTCTTT
j_gene: TRBJ2-5; v_gene: TRBV2; d_gene: NA; abundance: few; CDR3aa: CASSEVQETQYF; CDR3nt: TGTGCCAGCAGTGAGGTGCAAGAGACCCAGTACTTC
j_gene: TRBJ2-3; v_gene: TRBV6-1; d_gene: TRBD1; abundance: few; CDR3aa: CATAQGVATDTQYF; CDR3nt: TGTGCCACGGCTCAGGGGGTGGCAACGGATACGCAGTATTTT
j_gene: TRBJ2-4; v_gene: TRBV29-1; d_gene: TRBD2; abundance: few; CDR3aa: CSVLGGAGNIQYF; CDR3nt: TGCAGCGTTCTCGGGGGGGCCGGGAACATTCAGTACTTC
j_gene: TRBJ2-3; v_gene: TRBV1; d_gene: NA; abundance: once; CDR3aa: CTSSGSGGCGTDTQYF; CDR3nt: TGCACCAGCAGCGGTAGCGGGGGGTGTGGCACAGATACGCAGTATTTT
j_gene: TRBJ2-3; v_gene: TRBV7-8; d_gene: NA; abundance: NA; CDR3aa: CASSLAGTHRRNSQYF; CDR3nt: TGTGCCAGCAGCTTAGCGGGGACACACCGGCGGAATTCGCAGTATTTT
j_gene: TRBJ1-6; v_gene: TRBV7-8; d_gene: NA; abundance: NA; CDR3aa: CASRGPGGRKPLHF; CDR3nt: TGTGCCAGCAGGGGACCGGGGGGCAGGAAACCCCTCCACTTT
j_gene: TRBJ2-4; v_gene: TRBV4-3; d_gene: TRBD1; abundance: NA; CDR3aa: CASSQGDRRNIQYF; CDR3nt: TGCGCCAGCAGCCAGGGGGACAGAAGAAACATTCAGTACTTC
j_gene: TRBJ2-7; v_gene: TRBV6-6; d_gene: NA; abundance: NA; CDR3aa: CASSGPPGGEQYF; CDR3nt: TGTGCCAGCAGCGGACCCCCTGGGGGCGAGCAGTACTTC
j_gene: TRBJ2-5; v_gene: TRBV5-4; d_gene: TRBD2; abundance: NA; CDR3aa: CASSLSGTREETQYF; CDR3nt: TGTGCCAGCAGCTTGTCCGGGACTAGGGAAGAGACCCAGTACTTC
j_gene: TRBJ1-6; v_gene: TRBV4-3; d_gene: NA; abundance: NA; CDR3aa: CASSPQLQVDTPLHF; CDR3nt: TGCGCCAGCAGCCCGCAGTTACAGGTGGACACACCCCTCCACTTT
j_gene: TRBJ1-1; v_gene: TRBV5-1; d_gene: NA; abundance: NA; CDR3aa: CASSLAGGLENTEAFF; CDR3nt: TGCGCCAGCAGCTTGGCGGGAGGGCTGGAGAACACTGAAGCTTTCTTT
j_gene: TRBJ2-5; v_gene: TRBV15; d_gene: NA; abundance: NA; CDR3aa: CATSRDPGSETQYF; CDR3nt: TGTGCCACCAGCAGAGATCCGGGGTCAGAGACCCAGTACTTC
j_gene: TRBJ2-1; v_gene: TRBV9; d_gene: TRBD2; abundance: NA; CDR3aa: CASSPRDYPYNEQFF; CDR3nt: TGTGCCAGCAGCCCACGGGACTACCCATACAATGAGCAGTTCTTC
j_gene: TRBJ1-2; v_gene: TRBV29-1; d_gene: NA; abundance: NA; CDR3aa: CSARDGPSYGYTF; CDR3nt: TGCAGCGCTCGGGACGGACCTAGCTATGGCTACACCTTC
j_gene: TRBJ2-1; v_gene: TRBV10-3; d_gene: TRBD1; abundance: few; CDR3aa: CAGGQIYNEQFF; CDR3nt: TGTGCCGGGGGACAGATCTACAATGAGCAGTTCTTC
j_gene: TRBJ2-7; v_gene: TRBV5-4; d_gene: NA; abundance: NA; CDR3aa: CASSPQRGIHHEQYF; CDR3nt: TGTGCCAGCAGCCCCCAGCGAGGTATCCACCACGAGCAGTACTTC
j_gene: TRBJ1-4; v_gene: TRBV30; d_gene: NA; abundance: once; CDR3aa: CAWSVKGINEKLFF; CDR3nt: TGTGCCTGGAGTGTGAAGGGGATTAATGAAAAACTGTTTTTT
j_gene: TRBJ1-1; v_gene: TRBV5-1; d_gene: NA; abundance: NA; CDR3aa: CASSLLGPPNAEAFF; CDR3nt: TGCGCCAGCAGCTTATTAGGCCCACCCAACGCTGAAGCTTTCTTT
j_gene: TRBJ2-1; v_gene: TRBV5-4; d_gene: NA; abundance: NA; CDR3aa: CASSASLPSSYNEQFF; CDR3nt: TGTGCCAGCAGCGCCTCCCTCCCTAGCTCCTACAATGAGCAGTTCTTC
j_gene: TRBJ1-1; v_gene: TRBV5-6; d_gene: TRBD1; abundance: NA; CDR3aa: CASSSDREWGRAFF; CDR3nt: TGTGCCAGCAGCTCCGACAGGGAATGGGGTCGAGCTTTCTTT
j_gene: TRBJ2-1; v_gene: TRBV6-5; d_gene: NA; abundance: NA; CDR3aa: CASSYSAHTYNEQFF; CDR3nt: TGTGCCAGCAGTTACTCAGCGCATACCTACAATGAGCAGTTCTTC
j_gene: TRBJ1-6; v_gene: TRBV27; d_gene: NA; abundance: NA; CDR3aa: CASSRSFINNSPLHF; CDR3nt: TGTGCCAGCAGTAGGAGTTTTATTAATAATTCACCCCTCCACTTT